The 26 T cell receptor beta chains below come from one sample, sequenced in a study of T cells after yellow fever vaccination. TCRdb analysed the 5' RACE reads with MiXCR anew, one entry per CDR3 protein. The sample has a few hundred thousand distinct CDR3 sequences; 6.8% are singletons. The sequenced sample was PBMCs, obtained around 45 days after the first yellow fever vaccination. These receptors were obtained from a man younger than 35 who received the YFV17D yellow fever vaccine.

This clonotype has a handful of counts. The chain uses TRBV4-3 and TRBJ1-6, with D possibly being TRBD1 (6 bases). V was pared by 1 base and J by 12 bases, with 19 bases between. Germline V gene sequence: CDR1 LGHNA, CDR2 YSLEER. The CDR3 runs 16 residues. The CDR3 nucleotides are TGCGCCAGCAGCCAAGGGAGCCGGACAGATCCTCTACCCCTCCACTTT. As protein: CASSQGSRTDPLPLHF.

This clonotype was observed many times. This chain links TRBV7-2 with TRBJ2-1, with D perhaps matching TRBD2 (6 bases). CDR3 length: 15 amino acids. Germline CDR1 and CDR2: SGHTA and FQGNSA. The V gene lost 5 bases and the J gene lost 2 bases, with 13 bases spanning the gap. The CDR3 sequence: CASSPRDPTYNEQFF. CDR3 in DNA: TGTGCCAGCAGCCCGCGGGACCCAACCTACAATGAGCAGTTCTTC.

The V gene is TRBV7-2, the J gene TRBJ1-2, with 7 positions matching TRBD1. Per germline, CDR1 SGHTA and CDR2 FQGNSA. Unmatched junction bases numbered 1, after V lost 1 base and J lost 2 bases. The CDR3 runs 14 residues. The CDR3 DNA is TGTGCCAGCAGCTTAGACAGGGGAAACTATGGCTACACCTTC. Its translation is CASSLDRGNYGYTF.

The rearrangement links TRBV5-1 to TRBJ2-3; D is unclear. Germline V gene data show CDR1 as SGHRS and CDR2 as YFSETQ. The CDR3 is 13 residues long. The V and J ends lost 5 bases and 4 bases respectively, with 11 bases between them. The CDR3 here is CASRDGEADTQYF. CDR3 in DNA: TGCGCCAGCAGGGACGGCGAGGCAGATACGCAGTATTTT.

This clonotype occurred many times. This chain connects TRBV11-2 to TRBJ1-1; D remains unclear. The CDR3 spans 13 residues. Germline V lookup: CDR1 SGHAT, CDR2 FQNNGV. Trimming cost V 2 bases and J 5 bases, with 9 bases left between them. The CDR3 here is CASSLLGDTEAFF. The CDR3 region has the DNA TGTGCCAGCAGCTTACTAGGTGATACTGAAGCTTTCTTT.

This clonotype has a handful of counts. The CDR3 loop is CASSKPGQGSNEQFF. CDR3 DNA sequence: TGTGCCAGCAGTAAGCCGGGACAGGGTAGCAATGAGCAGTTCTTC. The genes are TRBV7-3 and TRBJ2-1, with TRBD1 matching 9 bases. CDR3 length: 15 amino acids. J was trimmed by 6 bases and V by 6 bases; bases with no gene match: 9. From germline, CDR1 is SGHTA and CDR2 FQGTGA.

This clonotype was seen a few times. The chain uses TRBV19 and TRBJ2-3; 9 bases match TRBD2. Trimming cost V 5 bases and J 2 bases; bases outside gene matches: 5. This CDR3 region has 15 residues. Germline V gives CDR1 LNHDA, CDR2 SQIVND (reference sequence). The CDR3: CASSGLAGPTDTQYF. The CDR3 bases are TGTGCCAGTAGTGGCCTAGCGGGACCCACAGATACGCAGTATTTT.

Remarks on this clonotype: A much more abundant neighbour one base away suggests this may be a read error. The chain joins TRBV7-2 to TRBJ2-2; no clear D gene. This CDR3 has 13 amino acids. With 1 base removed from V and 6 bases from J, the gap between germline ends came to 6 bases. In germline, CDR1 is SGHTA, CDR2 FQGNSA. This CDR3 is CASSLVEPGELFF. The CDR3 nucleotides are TGTGCCAGCAGCTTAGTGGAGCCCGGGGAGCTGTTTTTT.

V and J are TRBV5-1 and TRBJ2-2; D may be TRBD1 or TRBD2 (5 bases each). This CDR3 comprises 17 residues. The V end lost 0 bases, the J end lost 2 bases, and 14 bases lay between the germline ends. Germline lookup yields CDR1 SGHRS and CDR2 YFSETQ. CDR3 DNA sequence: TGCGCCAGCAGCTTGGTTTCCGGGACCCAAAACACCGGGGAGCTGTTTTTT. Its protein product is CASSLVSGTQNTGELFF.

The V call is TRBV6-1, the J call TRBJ1-1; D gene unclear. Trimming pared 6 bases from V and 7 bases from J, leaving 15 bases between. This CDR3 region has 13 residues. In germline, CDR1 is MNHNS, CDR2 SASEGT. CDR3 in amino acids: CASRDPDEDEAFF. In DNA, the CDR3 is TGTGCCAGCAGAGATCCGGACGAAGATGAAGCTTTCTTT.

This sequence joins TRBV6-1 and TRBJ2-7; possibly TRBD1 for D (6 bases). The CDR3 loop spans 15 amino acids. Germline V lookup: CDR1 MNHNS, CDR2 SASEGT. V lost 4 bases to trimming and J lost 3 bases, with 16 bases between them. The chain's CDR3 is CASSAPQGKDYEQYV. CDR3 DNA: TGTGCCAGCAGTGCCCCACAGGGTAAGGACTACGAGCAGTACGTC.

This chain links TRBV6-1 with TRBJ2-5; no clear D. CDR3 length: 14 residues. Germline CDR1 reads MNHNS; CDR2 reads SASEGT. Trimming stripped 5 bases from V and 5 bases from J, with 15 bases between. The CDR3 loop is CASSIGPTGETQYF. The CDR3 nucleotides are TGTGCCAGCAGTATAGGGCCCACCGGGGAGACCCAGTACTTC.

This clonotype was recorded a few times. The V and J genes are TRBV10-3 and TRBJ1-6; D uncertain. The CDR3 has 14 residues. V lost 6 bases and J lost 6, with 12 bases in between. Germline V lookup: CDR1 ENHRY, CDR2 SYGVKD. The CDR3 loop reads CAIRPEIPNSPLHF. CDR3 bases: TGTGCCATCAGGCCCGAAATCCCTAATTCACCCCTCCACTTT.

This clonotype appeared a few times. The V gene is TRBV12-3 or TRBV12-4, the J gene TRBJ1-1; D uncertain. Trimming removed 2 bases from V and 5 bases from J, with 6 bases in between. This CDR3 has 12 amino acids. As DNA, the CDR3 is TGTGCCAGCAGTTTATGGAGGACTGAAGCTTTCTTT. This encodes CASSLWRTEAFF.

In its sample, this clonotype was seen a few times. The chain employs TRBV3-1 and TRBJ2-5; tentatively, D is TRBD2 (6 bases). Per germline, CDR1 LGHDT and CDR2 YNNKEL (reference sequence). The V end was cut by 1 base, the J end by 1 base, with 16 bases between. The CDR3 sequence is 17 residues long. The CDR3 sequence: CASSQVAGKRGQETQYF. CDR3 sequence (DNA): TGTGCCAGCAGCCAAGTCGCGGGGAAGCGTGGCCAAGAGACCCAGTACTTC.

The V gene is TRBV7-2, the J gene TRBJ1-2; D might be TRBD1 (5 bases). The CDR3 covers 15 residues. From germline, CDR1 is SGHTA and CDR2 FQGNSA. V gave up 1 base and J gave up 4 bases, with 13 bases separating them. CDR3 sequence: CASSLVMGDVYGYTF. Written as DNA, the CDR3 is TGTGCCAGCAGCTTAGTGATGGGGGACGTCTATGGCTACACCTTC.

The sample holds many counts of this clonotype. The J gene is TRBJ2-7, the V gene TRBV6-2 or TRBV6-3; 7 bases agree with TRBD2. Germline V gene sequence: CDR1 MNHEY, CDR2 SVGEGT. This CDR3 region has 14 residues. Losses at the gene ends were 4 bases for V and 5 bases for J; bases not matched to a gene: 8. The CDR3 spells CASSFRWDYHEQYF. The CDR3 nucleotides read TGTGCCAGCAGTTTCAGATGGGACTACCACGAGCAGTACTTC.

V is TRBV6-1 and J is TRBJ1-1, with D tentatively TRBD1 (6 bases). The CDR3 has 13 residues. Per germline, CDR1 MNHNS and CDR2 SASEGT. Trimming stripped 7 bases from V and 5 bases from J, with 14 bases between. The CDR3 region has the DNA TGTGCCAGCACCCGGACAGCCCGGACTGAAGCTTTCTTT. It is translated as CASTRTARTEAFF.

This clonotype was observed a handful of times. The chain uses TRBV7-2 and TRBJ1-2; the D is unclear. V was shortened by 6 bases and J by 8 bases, with 19 bases between the two germline ends. The germline V gene encodes CDR1 SGHTA and CDR2 FQGNSA. CDR3 length: 14 amino acids. CDR3 coding DNA: TGTGCCAGCAGTTATACTCCGGGGAGAGGCGGCTACACCTTC. It codes for CASSYTPGRGGYTF.

The V and J genes are TRBV11-2 and TRBJ2-1; the D gene is possibly TRBD1 (5 bases). This CDR3 has 15 residues. With 5 bases removed from V and 9 bases from J, the gap between germline ends came to 20 bases. CDR1 is SGHAT and CDR2 is FQNNGV in the germline V gene. CDR3 in DNA: TGTGCCAGCAGCCCACGACAGACCGCACAGATTGAGCAGTTCTTC. Translating it yields CASSPRQTAQIEQFF.

This clonotype has a count of ten or more. This chain joins TRBV6-2 or TRBV6-3 and TRBJ2-4, with TRBD1 matching 7 bases. Trimming cost V 0 bases and J 7 bases; bases outside gene matches: 6. Germline CDR1 MNHEY, CDR2 SVGEGT. This CDR3 is built from 15 residues. The CDR3 reads CASSYSVGGHNIQYF. In nucleotides, the CDR3 is TGTGCCAGCAGTTACTCGGTAGGGGGCCACAACATTCAGTACTTC.

This clonotype was picked up a small number of times. V gene TRBV6-6 combines with J gene TRBJ2-7, with 7 bases lining up with TRBD2. The CDR3 has 13 amino acids. CDR1 MNHNY and CDR2 SVGAGI come from the germline V gene (reference sequence). V was clipped by 4 bases and J by 4 bases; unmatched bases: 4. Here the CDR3 reads CASSSGLTYEQYV. CDR3 in DNA: TGTGCCAGCAGTTCGGGACTAACATACGAGCAGTACGTC.

This clonotype was seen a few times. This rearrangement joins TRBV10-3 to TRBJ2-7, with D unclear. The CDR3 has 13 amino acids. V gave up 4 bases and J gave up 2 bases, with 9 bases separating them. Germline V gives CDR1 ENHRY, CDR2 SYGVKD. Here the CDR3 reads CAISGLATYEQYF. The CDR3 DNA is TGTGCCATCAGTGGGTTGGCCACCTACGAGCAGTACTTC.

This clonotype came up a few times. J is TRBJ2-3 and V is TRBV20-1; D is possibly TRBD1 (6 bases). Germline CDR1 and CDR2: DFQATT and SNEGSKA (reference sequence). With 3 bases removed from V and 3 bases from J, the gap between germline ends came to 16 bases. This CDR3 region has 15 residues. CDR3 bases: TGCAGTGCTAGGGCATACAGGGAAGTAACAGATACGCAGTATTTT. As protein: CSARAYREVTDTQYF.

This clonotype was counted a few times. As DNA, the CDR3 is TGTGCCAGCAGTTTATCTAGCGGGGTATACAATGAGCAGTTCTTC. The encoded protein is CASSLSSGVYNEQFF. The gene calls are TRBV12-3 or TRBV12-4 and TRBJ2-1, with 9 bases that match TRBD2. The V and J ends lost 2 bases and 4 bases, in that order; junction bases with no gene match: 3. CDR3 length: 15 amino acids.

The chain carries TRBV7-9 and TRBJ1-1; possible D gene TRBD1, 5 bases. V lost 4 bases and J lost 0, with 15 bases in between. This CDR3 is built from 16 residues. Germline V gives CDR1 SEHNR, CDR2 FQNEAQ (reference sequence). The CDR3 nucleotides read TGTGCCAGCAGCTCCGAGAGGACACGCATGAACACTGAAGCTTTCTTT. It translates to CASSSERTRMNTEAFF.